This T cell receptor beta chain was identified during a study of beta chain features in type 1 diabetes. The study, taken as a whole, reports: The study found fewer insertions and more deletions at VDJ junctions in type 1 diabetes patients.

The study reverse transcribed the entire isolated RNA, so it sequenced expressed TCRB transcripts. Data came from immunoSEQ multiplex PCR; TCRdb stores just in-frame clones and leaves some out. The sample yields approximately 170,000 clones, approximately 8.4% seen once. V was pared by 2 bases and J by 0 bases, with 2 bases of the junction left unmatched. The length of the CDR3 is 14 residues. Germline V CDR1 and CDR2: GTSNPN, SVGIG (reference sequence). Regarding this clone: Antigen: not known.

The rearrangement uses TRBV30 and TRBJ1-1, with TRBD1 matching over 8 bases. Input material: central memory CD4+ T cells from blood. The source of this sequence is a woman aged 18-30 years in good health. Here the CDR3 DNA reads TGTGCCTGGAGTCAGGGGGCCCTGAACACTGAAGCTTTCTTT. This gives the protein CAWSQGALNTEAFF.